This TCR beta chain comes out of a study of blood T cell repertoires in COVID-19. Study-level background: There were acute and convalescent COVID-19 samples, and they came from the United States, Italy and Spain. T cells, B-cell-depleted T cells, or PBMCs provided the cDNA or gDNA that served as material.

V lost 1 base and J lost 1, with 32 bases in between. The CDR3 loop spans 22 amino acids. The germline gives CDR1 LGHDT, CDR2 YNNKEL (reference sequence). Data came from immunoSEQ multiplex PCR; TCRdb stores just in-frame clones and leaves some out. The sample includes fewer than 250,000 clones, roughly 90% of them seen just once. The V gene is TRBV3-1 (or the pseudogene TRBV3-2), the J gene TRBJ2-7, with a tentative D call TRBD1 (5 bases). This receptor was obtained from a man between 60 and 75 years old with COVID-19, enrolled during active disease. Material for sequencing was peripheral blood. CDR3 coding DNA: TGTGCCAGCAGCCAAGCCCCGACAGCCACGTTTTCTGCCAGGGCCGGATCCTACGAGCAGTACTTC. Translated: CASSQAPTATFSARAGSYEQYF.